The text below deals with one TCR beta chain. The CDR3 runs 15 residues. Looked up from germline, CDR1 is SGHRS and CDR2 is YFSETQ. V was pared by 2 bases and J by 1 base, with 4 bases of the junction left unmatched. This record comes from a study of T cell responses to AZD1222 COVID-19 vaccine. TCRdb's table, derived via immunoSEQ multiplex PCR, lists solely in-frame clones and lacks some. This sample carries approximately 110,000 clones, 70% to 90% of them seen once, and the ten largest clones take roughly 18%. This clonotype was sampled from an adult in good health. The rearrangement links TRBV5-1 to TRBJ1-1; 8 positions match TRBD1. The sample was peripheral blood, taken on day 0 of AZD1222 vaccination. For the CDR3, the DNA is TGCGCCAGCAGCTTTGACAGGGGTAAGAACACTGAAGCTTTCTTT. This gives the protein CASSFDRGKNTEAFF. The full variable domain, with the rest looked up from reference TRBV5-1 and TRBJ1-1, is KAGVTQTPRYLIKTRGQQVTLSCSPISGHRSVSWYQQTPGQGLQFLFEYFSETQRNKGNFPGRFSGRQFSNSRSEMNVSTLELGDSALYLCASSFDRGKNTEAFFGQGTRLTVV.